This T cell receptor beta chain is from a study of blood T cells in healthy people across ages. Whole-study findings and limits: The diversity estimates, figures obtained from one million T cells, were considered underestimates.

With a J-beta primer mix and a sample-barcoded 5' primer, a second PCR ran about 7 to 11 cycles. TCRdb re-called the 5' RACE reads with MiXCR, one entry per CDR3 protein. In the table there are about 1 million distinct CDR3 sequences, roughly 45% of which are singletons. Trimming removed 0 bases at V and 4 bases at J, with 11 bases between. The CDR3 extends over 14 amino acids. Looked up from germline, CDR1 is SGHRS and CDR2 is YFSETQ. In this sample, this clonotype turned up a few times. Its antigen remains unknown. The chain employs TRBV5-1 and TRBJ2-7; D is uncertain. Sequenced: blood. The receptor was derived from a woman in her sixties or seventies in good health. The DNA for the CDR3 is TGCGCCAGCAGCTTGGAGTCATGGTCGTACGAGCAGTACTTC. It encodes CASSLESWSYEQYF.